The 29 T cell receptor beta chains below all came from one sample that was sequenced in a study of siplizumab effects on memory and regulatory T cells. Profiled with immunoSEQ multiplex PCR; TCRdb holds only in-frame clones, not every one. This table holds fewer than 120,000 clones, 80% to 95% found once. Sequencing used CD4+ T cells sorted from blood. The origin of the receptors is a human donor in good health.

Comment on this clone: At one end, the junction sequence differs from germline, possibly due to a read error. The chain couples TRBV6-6 to TRBJ2-2, with no clear D. CDR3 length equals 15 residues. CDR1 and CDR2 (germline): MNHNY, SVGAGI (reference sequence). CDR3 protein: CASRRGSRNTGELFF. CDR3 bases: TGTGCTAGCAGGAGAGGTAGCCGTAACACCGGGGAGCTGTTTTTT.

The chain is built from TRBV6-5 and TRBJ2-5; TRBD1 is a possible D gene (6 bases). CDR3 length: 13 residues. Trimming removed 9 bases from V and 1 base from J, with 12 bases in between. The germline gives CDR1 MNHEY, CDR2 SVGAGI. This CDR3 reads CASNRAPQETQYF. CDR3 bases: TGTGCCAGTAACAGGGCACCCCAAGAGACCCAGTACTTC.

Remarks on this clone: It is unclear where the CDR3 begins or ends on the DNA, so no DNA is shown, and the CDR3 is as TCRdb lists it. V and J are TRBV18 and TRBJ1-3. CDR1 KGHSH and CDR2 LQKENI come from the germline V gene. Ends included, the CDR3 has 16 residues. CDR3 sequence reads: CASSPVLRDSGNTIYF.

The V call is TRBV30, the J call TRBJ1-3; possible D gene TRBD1, 5 bases. Trimming took 5 bases from V and 4 from J, leaving 9 bases between them. CDR1 and CDR2 from the germline V gene are GTSNPN and SVGIG (reference sequence). The CDR3 loop spans 12 amino acids. In DNA form, the CDR3 reads TGTGCCTGGGACAGTAGCGGAAACACCATATATTTT. Amino acid sequence: CAWDSSGNTIYF.

This chain joins TRBV7-2 and TRBJ2-7, with a possible D match to TRBD2 (5 bases). The length of the CDR3 is 14 residues. V was shortened by 5 bases and J by 2 bases, with 13 bases between the two germline ends. Germline assignment: CDR1 SGHTA and CDR2 FQGNSA. The CDR3 region has the DNA TGTGCCAGCAGCAAATGGACTTCCCCCTACGAGCAGTACTTC. This translates into CASSKWTSPYEQYF.

The rearrangement links TRBV27 to TRBJ2-7, with 7 bases identical to TRBD1. Unmatched junction bases numbered 8, after V lost 0 bases and J lost 6 bases. CDR1 MNHEY and CDR2 SMNVEV come from the germline V gene (reference sequence). The CDR3 covers 15 residues. The CDR3 region is CASSLSTKPGGEQYF. The CDR3 nucleotides are TGTGCCAGCAGTTTATCGACGAAGCCAGGGGGCGAGCAGTACTTC.

The J gene is TRBJ1-1, the V gene TRBV4-1, with unresolved D. The CDR3 has 15 amino acids. The germline CDR1 and CDR2 sequences are MGHRA and YSYEKL. V was clipped by 1 base and J by 5 bases, with 14 bases between them. CDR3 loop: CASSQVWGETTEAFF. The CDR3 DNA reads TGCGCCAGCAGCCAAGTATGGGGAGAAACGACTGAAGCTTTCTTT.

The V call is TRBV18, the J call TRBJ1-2; D not certain. This CDR3 has 14 amino acids. V was pared by 3 bases and J by 4 bases, with 12 bases between. The germline V gene has CDR1 KGHSH and CDR2 LQKENI. The CDR3 bases are TGTGCCAGCTCACCCCCAAAGGAGGTCTATGGCTACACCTTC. Its translation is CASSPPKEVYGYTF.

About this clone: Additional DNA sequences in this sample encode the identical CDR3. The rearrangement joins TRBV9 to TRBJ1-3; no clear D. The CDR3 contains 14 residues. The germline gives CDR1 SGDLS, CDR2 YYNGEE. The V end lost 0 bases, the J end lost 3 bases, and 7 bases lay between the germline ends. The CDR3 DNA reads TGTGCCAGCAGCGTAGTGGCAGGTGGAAACACCATATATTTT. It codes for CASSVVAGGNTIYF.

This sequence joins TRBV5-6 and TRBJ1-5; D remains unclear. From germline, CDR1 is SGHDT and CDR2 YYEEEE. The ends were cut back, 0 bases at V and 4 bases at J, with 14 bases in the middle. The CDR3 has 16 amino acids. The CDR3 DNA reads TGTGCCAGCAGCTTGGCCGTGGGGAGAGGAAATCAGCCCCAGCATTTT. It specifies CASSLAVGRGNQPQHF.

This chain uses TRBV5-6 with TRBJ1-5, with no clear D. Germline CDR1 reads SGHDT; CDR2 reads YYEEEE. V shed 1 base and J shed 7 bases, with 6 bases lying between them. This CDR3 has 12 amino acids. DNA of the CDR3: TGTGCCAGCAGCTTGAGGAGGCAGCCCCAGCATTTT. The encoded protein is CASSLRRQPQHF.

CDR3 bases: TGCGCCAGCAGCCCCATGGGGGGGGACACCATATATTTT. It encodes CASSPMGGDTIYF. This sequence joins TRBV5-1 and TRBJ1-3; possibly TRBD1 for D (5 bases). Trimming removed 4 bases at V and 8 bases at J, with 13 bases between. There are 13 residues in the CDR3. The germline gives CDR1 SGHRS, CDR2 YFSETQ.

The J gene is TRBJ2-7, the V gene TRBV5-8; TRBD2 matches 10 bases. The CDR3 loop spans 15 amino acids. The ends lost 4 bases at V and 4 bases at J; junction bases unmatched: 8. Germline V CDR1 and CDR2: SGHTS, YDEGEE. In DNA, the CDR3 is TGTGCCAGCAGCCGAACCGGGACTAGCGTATACGAGCAGTACTTC. It codes for CASSRTGTSVYEQYF.

The V call is TRBV11-3, the J call TRBJ2-3, with unresolved D. The CDR3 spans 12 residues. CDR1 is SGHNT and CDR2 is YENEEA in the germline V gene. Trimming shortened V by 4 bases and J by 3 bases, and 5 bases separated the two germline ends. CDR3 nucleotide sequence: TGTGCCAGCAGCTCAACAACAGATACGCAGTATTTT. Its protein is CASSSTTDTQYF.

The V gene is TRBV2, the J gene TRBJ1-1; 7 nucleotides line up with TRBD1. Germline trimming cut 5 bases from V and 10 bases from J; bases unmatched to any gene: 16. Per the germline V gene, CDR1 is SNHLY and CDR2 is FYNNEI. The CDR3 sequence is 15 residues long. The CDR3 protein is CASSPNLQGRGRAFF. DNA of the CDR3: TGTGCCAGCAGTCCAAACCTCCAAGGCAGGGGGAGAGCTTTCTTT.

The V gene is TRBV23-1, the J gene TRBJ1-1; 8 nucleotides match TRBD1. TRBV23-1 is classed as an ORF, of uncertain function. Unmatched junction bases numbered 13, after V lost 9 bases and J lost 1 base. The CDR3 is made up of 16 amino acids. The CDR3 sequence: CARLLAKQGGNTEAFF. CDR3 bases: TGCGCCAGGCTCCTTGCGAAACAGGGGGGGAACACTGAAGCTTTCTTT.

The rearrangement uses TRBV5-1 and TRBJ2-7; 10 nucleotides agree with TRBD1. Germline values: CDR1 SGHRS, CDR2 YFSETQ. With V trimmed by 2 bases and J by 7 bases, 6 bases remained unmatched. The CDR3 extends over 14 amino acids. CDR3 coding DNA: TGCGCCAGCAGCTTAGGGACAGGGGCTGGGGAGCAGTACTTC. Amino acids: CASSLGTGAGEQYF.

V is TRBV5-1 and J is TRBJ2-1; 10 bases line up with TRBD2. Germline values: CDR1 SGHRS, CDR2 YFSETQ. This CDR3 contains 15 residues. V was clipped by 5 bases and J by 9 bases; unmatched bases: 11. As DNA, the CDR3 is TGCGCCAGCAGTCGGGGACTAGCGTCAGTAGGTGAGCAGTTCTTC. It translates to CASSRGLASVGEQFF. Based on the CDR3 plus reference TRBV5-1 and TRBJ2-1, the full variable domain is KAGVTQTPRYLIKTRGQQVTLSCSPISGHRSVSWYQQTPGQGLQFLFEYFSETQRNKGNFPGRFSGRQFSNSRSEMNVSTLELGDSALYLCASSRGLASVGEQFFGPGTRLTVL.

The rearrangement links TRBV4-2 to TRBJ1-2; D perhaps matches TRBD1 (5 bases). The germline gives CDR1 LGHNA, CDR2 YNFKEQ. The V and J ends lost 0 bases and 7 bases respectively, with 12 bases between them. The CDR3 spans 14 residues. The CDR3 bases are TGTGCCAGCAGCCAAGATAGAGGGGAAGTTGGCTACACCTTC. Translating it yields CASSQDRGEVGYTF.

The sample holds one count of this clone. Written as DNA, the CDR3 is TGTGCCATCAGGGACCCACTCATGAACACTGAAGCTTTCTTT. Its protein is CAIRDPLMNTEAFF. This chain uses TRBV10-3 with TRBJ1-1; D remains ambiguous. Germline CDR1 is ENHRY and CDR2 is SYGVKD. The germline V and J ends were trimmed by 6 bases and 0 bases, with 11 bases remaining between them. The CDR3 contains 14 residues.

The chain recombines TRBV4-1 with TRBJ1-3, with TRBD1 as a possible D gene (5 bases). This CDR3 spans 16 amino acids. The ends were cut back, 3 bases at V and 0 bases at J, with 12 bases in the middle. Germline lookup yields CDR1 MGHRA and CDR2 YSYEKL. This CDR3 reads CASSHPGRLSGNTIYF. The CDR3 DNA follows: TGCGCCAGCAGCCACCCGGGACGGCTCTCTGGAAACACCATATATTTT.

J is TRBJ1-3 and V is TRBV7-2, with D unclear. Germline loops: CDR1 SGHTA, CDR2 FQGNSA. V lost 5 bases to trimming and J lost 0 bases, with 5 bases between them. CDR3 size: 13 residues. DNA for the CDR3: TGTGCCAGCAGCCGGAGCTCTGGAAACACCATATATTTT. Protein product: CASSRSSGNTIYF.

V is TRBV25-1 and J is TRBJ1-2, with D perhaps matching TRBD1 (5 bases). Germline CDR1 is MGHDK and CDR2 is SYGVNS. Trimming shortened V by 4 bases and J by 6 bases, and 12 bases separated the two germline ends. This CDR3 has 13 residues. CDR3 in DNA: TGTGCCAGCAGTGTCTTACTCAGGGATGGCTACACCTTC. Amino acid sequence: CASSVLLRDGYTF.

The chain joins TRBV9 to TRBJ2-1; 9 nucleotides line up with TRBD2. Germline trimming cut 3 bases from V and 6 bases from J; bases unmatched to any gene: 7. The CDR3 totals 15 residues. Per the germline V gene, CDR1 is SGDLS and CDR2 is YYNGEE. CDR3 coding DNA: TGTGCCAGCAGCGCCGGCGGGGGGGCCAGCAATGAGCAGTTCTTC. Protein sequence: CASSAGGGASNEQFF.

This chain joins TRBV7-9 and TRBJ2-7; TRBD1 matches 10 bases. CDR1 and CDR2 from the germline V gene are SEHNR and FQNEAQ (reference sequence). The CDR3 covers 15 residues. The ends lost 4 bases at V and 2 bases at J; junction bases unmatched: 5. CDR3 region: CASSSPGQGTYEQYF. The CDR3 DNA reads as TGTGCCAGCAGCTCACCGGGACAGGGGACCTACGAGCAGTACTTC. Filled out from reference TRBV7-9 and TRBJ2-7, the complete variable domain reads DTGVSQNPRHKITKRGQNVTFRCDPISEHNRLYWYRQTLGQGPEFLTYFQNEAQLEKSRLLSDRFSAERPKGSFSTLEIQRTEQGDSAMYLCASSSPGQGTYEQYFGPGTRLTVT.

The chain employs TRBV11-1 and TRBJ2-1; D might be TRBD1 (5 bases). The CDR3 has 13 amino acids. Trimming removed 4 bases from V and 9 bases from J, with 13 bases in between. The germline gives CDR1 SGHAT, CDR2 FQDESV (reference sequence). The DNA for the CDR3 is TGTGCCAGCAGCTCCCTCAGGGATTCTGAGCAGTTCTTC. Translated: CASSSLRDSEQFF.

The V gene is TRBV5-4, the J gene TRBJ2-3; 7 positions agree with TRBD1. V shed 5 bases, J shed 3 bases, and the junction held 6 bases outside the gene matches. CDR3 size: 14 residues. Germline-derived CDR1 and CDR2 are SGHNT and YYREEE (reference sequence). The CDR3 bases are TGTGCCAGCAGTCGGTTGACAGGGACAGATACGCAGTATTTT. Residues: CASSRLTGTDTQYF.

J is TRBJ2-3 and V is TRBV5-4; 14 bases match TRBD2. Trimming removed 0 bases from V and 5 bases from J; junction bases left unmatched: 2. CDR1 and CDR2 from the germline V gene are SGHNT and YYREEE (reference sequence). This CDR3 is built from 16 residues. The CDR3 nucleotides read TGTGCCAGCAGCTTGGCCGGGACTAGCGGGGGAGATACGCAGTATTTT. This translates into CASSLAGTSGGDTQYF.

The chain is built from TRBV5-5 and TRBJ2-3; D gene uncertain. Germline CDR1 and CDR2: SGHKS and YYEKEE (reference sequence). This CDR3 region has 15 residues. V dropped 0 bases and J dropped 2 bases, with 10 bases sitting between them. The CDR3 nucleotides read TGTGCCAGCAGCTTGGAAGGGTTCATCACAGATACGCAGTATTTT. Amino acids: CASSLEGFITDTQYF.